This TCR beta chain emerged from a study of shared clonotypes between healthy human individuals. Study-wide results and caveats: The study generally estimated greater richness for naive than memory subsets. Across a handful of donors, naive CD4 shared 5% to 5.5%, naive CD8 more than 3%, memory CD4 roughly 2.4%, memory CD8 0.35% to 0.5%.

Germline CDR1 ENHRY, CDR2 SYGVKD. Germline trimming cut 6 bases from V and 0 bases from J; bases unmatched to any gene: 2. This CDR3 is 14 amino acids long. As regards this clone: Its cognate antigen is unknown.

Repertoires were generated with immunoSEQ multiplex PCR, while TCRdb's copy carries only in-frame clones and drops some. The sample has some 2,500,000 clones, roughly 92% seen once. Caucasian adults living in Nashville, Tennessee, provided all samples. This TCR was sampled from a young man in good health. Some clones in this sample may be carry-over from other donors' samples. The rearrangement joins TRBV10-3 to TRBJ1-5; TRBD1 matches at 7 bases. The sequenced material came from naive CD4+ T cells from PBMCs. Subset of the sample: CD45RA+ positively selected. CDR3 DNA: TGTGCCATCAGCCAGGGGGGTAGCAATCAGCCCCAGCATTTT. Protein: CAISQGGSNQPQHF.